This is a list of T cell receptor beta chains from one sample in a study of cytomegalovirus exposure and HLA in healthy donors. Profiling relied on immunoSEQ multiplex PCR, and the TCRdb table lists in-frame clones only, not all of them. The data contain fewer than 90,000 clones, roughly 94% of them singletons. Sequenced: PBMCs. These receptors were taken from a woman aged 18-29 years in good health and CMV-seropositive. Each CDR3 is given with its conserved first and last residue. A D gene is named only where the DNA matches it firmly. Part of the rows lack a size; the others show once, few, many or a class for expanded clones.

NA	TRBV7-2	TRBD1	TRBJ1-6	CASSTGQGNSPLHF	TGTGCCAGCAGCACGGGACAGGGGAATTCACCCCTCCACTTT
NA	TRBV18	TRBD2	TRBJ2-2	CASSLAGRNTGELFF	TGTGCCAGCTCCCTAGCGGGGAGAAACACCGGGGAGCTGTTTTTT
NA	TRBV9	TRBD1	TRBJ2-7	CASSDNLQKPGQGYEQYF	TGTGCCAGCAGCGACAACCTCCAGAAACCGGGACAGGGGTACGAGCAGTACTTC
NA	TRBV9	TRBD1	TRBJ2-2	CASSPGGQVNTGELFF	TGTGCCAGCAGCCCCGGGGGACAGGTGAACACCGGGGAGCTGTTTTTT
NA	TRBV11-3	TRBD2	TRBJ2-3	CASSSGTSGRTDTQYF	TGTGCCAGCAGCTCGGGGACTAGCGGGAGAACAGATACGCAGTATTTT
NA	TRBV5-6	TRBD1	TRBJ1-2	CASSPETGRRYGYTF	TGTGCCAGCAGCCCCGAGACAGGGCGTCGCTATGGCTACACCTTC
NA	TRBV18	NA	TRBJ2-3	CASSPLGTSTDTQYF	TGTGCCAGCTCACCACTTGGGACTTCAACAGATACGCAGTATTTT
NA	TRBV9	NA	TRBJ2-3	CASSVLAASTDTQYF	TGTGCCAGCAGCGTACTAGCTGCTAGCACAGATACGCAGTATTTT
NA	TRBV11-2	NA	TRBJ2-3	CASSPTRGADTQYF	TGTGCCAGCAGCCCTACCAGGGGAGCAGATACGCAGTATTTT
NA	TRBV6-4	NA	TRBJ2-5	CASRNEKDRSQETQYF	TGTGCCAGCAGAAACGAAAAGGACAGATCCCAAGAGACCCAGTACTTC
NA	TRBV7-2	TRBD2	TRBJ2-7	CASSFHERGGSEQYF	TGTGCCAGCAGCTTCCACGAGCGGGGGGGTTCCGAGCAGTACTTC
once	TRBV10-3	TRBD2	TRBJ2-1	CAISEPWGLANYNEQFF	TGTGCCATCAGTGAGCCATGGGGACTAGCGAACTACAATGAGCAGTTCTTC
NA	TRBV29-1	TRBD2	TRBJ2-7	CSVDMRGDSEQYF	TGCAGCGTTGACATGCGGGGGGACTCCGAGCAGTACTTC
NA	TRBV28	NA	TRBJ1-2	CASSLETDYGYTF	TGTGCCAGCAGTTTAGAGACAGACTATGGCTACACCTTC
NA	TRBV5-6	NA	TRBJ2-2	CASSGAGELFF	TGTGCCAGCAGCGGAGCCGGGGAGCTGTTTTTT
NA	TRBV7-8	NA	TRBJ2-1	CASSLDLGGGPYNEQFF	TGTGCCAGCAGCTTAGACTTAGGGGGAGGGCCTTACAATGAGCAGTTCTTC
once	TRBV4-1	TRBD2	TRBJ2-3	CASSLPLGRRTFF	TGCGCCAGCAGCCTCCCCCTCGGGAGGAGGACCTTTTTT
NA	TRBV29-1	TRBD1	TRBJ1-2	CSVPEQGNRLQYGYTF	TGCAGCGTTCCCGAACAGGGGAATAGGCTACAATATGGCTACACCTTC
NA	TRBV4-3	NA	TRBJ1-1	CASSQDLGRLSSEAFF	TGCGCCAGCAGCCAAGATCTCGGCAGGTTGTCCTCTGAAGCTTTCTTT
NA	TRBV4-3	NA	TRBJ1-1	CASSQEPGTGSTEAFF	TGCGCCAGCAGCCAAGAACCCGGCACAGGGTCCACTGAAGCTTTCTTT
NA	TRBV27	NA	TRBJ2-3	CASSFGVSSDTQYF	TGTGCCAGCAGTTTCGGAGTGTCATCAGATACGCAGTATTTT
once	TRBV9	NA	TRBJ1-2	CASSVTGSGGYTF	TGTGCCAGCAGCGTAACAGGGTCGGGAGGCTACACCTTC
NA	TRBV6-6	TRBD2	TRBJ2-2	CASMSSGAYTGELFF	TGTGCCAGCATGAGTAGCGGGGCATACACCGGGGAGCTGTTTTTT
NA	TRBV6-6	NA	TRBJ1-1	CASREGTEAFF	TGTGCCAGCAGGGAGGGGACTGAAGCTTTCTTT
NA	TRBV6-6	TRBD1	TRBJ2-7	CASSLFAGQGSGEQYF	TGTGCCAGCAGTTTGTTCGCGGGACAGGGTTCCGGCGAGCAGTACTTC
NA	TRBV28	NA	TRBJ1-2	CASSFPQGREGYTF	TGTGCCAGCAGTTTTCCTCAGGGGAGGGAGGGCTACACCTTC
once	TRBV28	NA	TRBJ2-1	CASTPPSARVGNEQFF	TGTGCCAGCACCCCCCCCTCCGCCAGGGTAGGCAATGAGCAGTTCTTC
NA	TRBV9	TRBD1	TRBJ1-2	CASSVKGARVGYTF	TGTGCCAGCAGCGTGAAGGGGGCGCGGGTTGGCTACACCTTC
NA	TRBV29-1	TRBD2	TRBJ2-3	CSVVGTSGTGPTDTQYF	TGCAGCGTTGTGGGGACTAGCGGAACGGGTCCTACGGATACGCAGTATTTT
NA	TRBV11-2	TRBD2	TRBJ2-7	CASSLDSGGDSYEQYF	TGTGCCAGCAGCTTAGATAGCGGGGGCGATTCATACGAGCAGTACTTC
NA	TRBV27	NA	TRBJ2-2	CASSPTLWTYTGELFF	TGTGCCAGCAGTCCAACCTTGTGGACTTACACCGGGGAGCTGTTTTTT
NA	TRBV11-3	NA	TRBJ2-7	CASSLPQGKYF	TGTGCCAGCAGCTTACCGCAGGGGAAGTACTTC
NA	TRBV30	TRBD1	TRBJ1-1	CAWDTGTGHTEAFF	TGTGCCTGGGATACCGGGACAGGGCACACTGAAGCTTTCTTT
NA	TRBV7-2	NA	TRBJ2-7	CASSRGGPPYEQYF	TGTGCCAGCAGCCGAGGCGGGCCTCCCTACGAGCAGTACTTC
NA	TRBV9	TRBD1	TRBJ2-2	CASSAPPGQADGELFF	TGTGCCAGCAGCGCGCCACCGGGACAGGCTGACGGGGAGCTGTTTTTT
NA	TRBV6-6	NA	TRBJ1-2	CASSYGAGDGYTF	TGTGCCAGCAGTTACGGGGCAGGTGATGGCTACACCTTC
NA	TRBV9	NA	TRBJ1-1	CASSVEGRAQSEAFF	TGTGCCAGCAGCGTAGAGGGCAGGGCCCAGTCGGAAGCTTTCTTT
NA	TRBV13	NA	TRBJ2-1	CASSSGFPYNEQFF	TGTGCCAGCAGCTCGGGATTTCCCTACAATGAGCAGTTCTTC
once	TRBV2	NA	TRBJ2-7	CASSNRDYEQYF	TGTGCCAGCAGTAACCGGGACTACGAGCAGTACTTC
NA	TRBV5-6	NA	TRBJ1-2	CASSAPQAGYGYTF	TGTGCCAGCAGCGCCCCCCAGGCGGGCTATGGCTACACCTTC